The subject of this entry is one TCR beta chain. As the CDR3 is not closed by the conserved phenylalanine or tryptophan, this likely results from a read error. This record belongs to a study of cytomegalovirus exposure and HLA in healthy donors. Primers included in the PCR were 60 Vbeta and 13 Jbeta primers. Profiling relied on immunoSEQ multiplex PCR, and the TCRdb table lists in-frame clones only, not all of them. Altogether about 160,000 clones are present, less than 80% being singletons, with the ten largest covering about 4.5%. J lost 7 bases, V lost 2 bases, and 4 bases had no gene match. The CDR3 extends over 12 amino acids. Germline CDR1 is GTSNPN and CDR2 is SVGIG (reference sequence).

The sequencing sample was made of PBMCs. V is TRBV30 and J is TRBJ1-2; TRBD1 agrees at 7 bases. The clonotype comes from a man aged 35 to 55 in good health and CMV-seronegative. CDR3 in amino acids: CAWSPYRGGYTL. Written as DNA, the CDR3 is TGTGCCTGGAGTCCATACAGGGGTGGCTACACCCTC.